This passage covers 27 T cell receptor beta chains from one sample sequenced in a study of a mutant IDH1 vaccine in newly diagnosed glioma. The data were produced by immunoSEQ multiplex PCR, yet TCRdb's version contains in-frame clones alone and is incomplete. The table lists about 51,000 clones, around 80% of them singletons, with 1.8% in the top ten. Time point meaning: week 5, during vaccination. The study gave 300 ug of mutant IDH1 20-mer peptide per vaccine dose, with topical imiquimod. For these TCRs, the target antigens are not known. Sequenced here: PBMCs, sampled from a glioma patient whose treatment included an IDH1 peptide vaccine. Source of these receptors: a woman aged 40-49 years with glioma.

This clone has just a few counts. This chain uses TRBV4-2 with TRBJ2-7; D call uncertain. Trimming stripped 4 bases from V and 0 bases from J, with 13 bases between. The CDR3 has 15 residues. Germline V lookup: CDR1 LGHNA, CDR2 YNFKEQ. CDR3 in amino acids: CASSRPSTSSYEQYF. In DNA, the CDR3 is TGTGCCAGCAGCCGTCCAAGTACGAGCTCCTACGAGCAGTACTTC.

This chain uses TRBV6-5 with TRBJ2-2; TRBD1 matches at 10 bases. Germline trimming cut 6 bases from V and 5 bases from J; bases unmatched to any gene: 6. This CDR3 has 15 amino acids. CDR1 and CDR2 (germline): MNHEY, SVGAGI. The DNA for the CDR3 is TGTGCCAGCAGAAAACCGGGACAGGGGACCGGGGAGCTGTTTTTT. Residues: CASRKPGQGTGELFF.

CDR3 residues: CASSEATTSWEAFF. The DNA of the CDR3 is TGTGCCAGCAGCGAGGCTACGACGTCTTGGGAAGCTTTCTTT. J is TRBJ1-1 and V is TRBV6-6; the D is unclear. CDR3 size: 14 residues. Germline lookup yields CDR1 MNHNY and CDR2 SVGAGI (reference sequence). V lost 6 bases and J lost 8, with 19 bases in between.

The count of this clone is one. V usage is TRBV29-1 and J usage is TRBJ1-1; D may be TRBD1 (6 bases). V was pared by 7 bases and J by 6 bases, with 15 bases between. CDR1 is SQVTM and CDR2 is ANQGSEA in the germline V gene. This CDR3 has 12 amino acids. DNA of the CDR3: TGCAGCGGGGGCGCGGGGGGCGCTGAAGCTTTCTTT. The encoded protein is CSGGAGGAEAFF. The full variable domain, in which reference TRBV29-1 and TRBJ1-1 provide the parts outside the CDR3, is SAVISQKPSRDICQRGTSLTIQCQVDSQVTMMFWYRQQPGQSLTLIATANQGSEATYESGFVIDKFPISRPNLTFSTLTVSNMSPEDSSIYLCSGGAGGAEAFFGQGTRLTVV.

The V gene is TRBV4-2, the J gene TRBJ2-6; D call uncertain. The V end lost 1 base, the J end lost 11 bases, and 6 bases lay between the germline ends. Looked up from germline, CDR1 is LGHNA and CDR2 is YNFKEQ. The CDR3 loop spans 12 amino acids. The CDR3 bases are TGTGCCAGCAGCCAAGTGGCACACGTCCTGACTTTC. This encodes CASSQVAHVLTF.

This chain uses TRBV7-3 with TRBJ2-3; D is ambiguous. Looked up from germline, CDR1 is SGHTA and CDR2 is FQGTGA. This CDR3 has 13 residues. V lost 5 bases and J 1 base, leaving 7 bases between the germline ends. Here the CDR3 reads CASSGLGTDTQYF. DNA for the CDR3: TGTGCCAGCAGCGGTCTAGGCACAGATACGCAGTATTTT.

The chain is built from TRBV5-5 and TRBJ2-7; D uncertain. Per germline, CDR1 SGHKS and CDR2 YYEKEE (reference sequence). This CDR3 comprises 13 residues. V lost 0 bases and J lost 2, with 6 bases in between. The CDR3 sequence is CASSLGAAYEQYF. In nucleotides, the CDR3 is TGTGCCAGCAGCTTGGGGGCGGCCTACGAGCAGTACTTC.

This chain joins TRBV18 and TRBJ1-4; 7 positions agree with TRBD1. Germline CDR1 KGHSH, CDR2 LQKENI. CDR3 length equals 14 residues. V shed 3 bases, J shed 7 bases, and the junction held 5 bases outside the gene matches. CDR3 DNA sequence: TGTGCCAGCTCACCCCCTGGGGACAGTGAAAAACTGTTTTTT. Residues: CASSPPGDSEKLFF.

V gene TRBV27 combines with J gene TRBJ2-2; 14 bases map to TRBD2. After removal of 5 bases from V and 3 bases from J, the junction contained 17 bases not matched to a gene. The CDR3 has 21 amino acids. Germline assignment: CDR1 MNHEY and CDR2 SMNVEV (reference sequence). The DNA of the CDR3 is TGTGCCAGCAGTCAAATAGCCCCGGGACTAGCGGGGGATTTCTACACCGGGGAGCTGTTTTTT. Its translation is CASSQIAPGLAGDFYTGELFF.

The chain is built from TRBV6-6 and TRBJ1-3; no firm D call. The V and J ends lost 8 bases and 0 bases respectively, with 14 bases between them. Germline CDR1 reads MNHNY; CDR2 reads SVGAGI (reference sequence). The CDR3 sequence is 15 residues long. The chain's CDR3 is CASAGYSVSGNTIYF. As DNA, the CDR3 is TGTGCCAGCGCGGGGTACTCCGTCTCTGGAAACACCATATATTTT.

V gene TRBV19 combines with J gene TRBJ2-7, with 9 bases fitting TRBD1. Unmatched junction bases numbered 9, after V lost 6 bases and J lost 3 bases. The CDR3 spans 15 residues. The V gene's germline CDR1 is LNHDA and CDR2 SQIVND (reference sequence). The CDR3 nucleotides are TGTGCCAGTAGCTCCCGGACAGGGGAAAACTACGAGCAGTACTTC. Translation: CASSSRTGENYEQYF.

The gene calls are TRBV30 and TRBJ2-7; a possible D gene is TRBD2 (6 bases). Trimming shortened V by 6 bases and J by 0 bases, and 12 bases separated the two germline ends. Germline-derived CDR1 and CDR2 are GTSNPN and SVGIG (reference sequence). The CDR3 contains 13 residues. The CDR3 sequence: CACPRGYSYEQYF. Here the CDR3 DNA reads TGTGCCTGCCCACGGGGGTACTCCTACGAGCAGTACTTC.

The chain recombines TRBV7-6 with TRBJ1-1; the match to TRBD1 covers 7 bases. This CDR3 is 14 amino acids long. J gave up 2 bases and V 4 bases, and 4 bases lay outside the gene matches. Germline V gene data show CDR1 as SGHVS and CDR2 as FNYEAQ. The CDR3 sequence: CASSSRGANTEAFF. The CDR3 DNA sequence: TGTGCCAGCAGCTCCAGGGGGGCAAACACTGAAGCTTTCTTT.

V gene TRBV30 combines with J gene TRBJ2-6; a possible D gene is TRBD1 (5 bases). The V and J ends lost 7 bases and 5 bases respectively, with 15 bases between them. The CDR3 runs 14 residues. Per the germline V gene, CDR1 is GTSNPN and CDR2 is SVGIG (reference sequence). This chain's CDR3 is CALGPGSRANVLTF. In nucleotides, the CDR3 is TGTGCCTTGGGGCCAGGATCGAGGGCCAACGTCCTGACTTTC.

The chain has TRBV18 and TRBJ1-1, with a tentative D call TRBD1 (6 bases). This CDR3 contains 14 residues. Germline CDR1 is KGHSH and CDR2 is LQKENI. Trimming pared 6 bases from V and 3 bases from J, leaving 14 bases between. DNA for the CDR3: TGTGCCAGCTCCCTTACACAGGGTTACACTGAAGCTTTCTTT. Translated: CASSLTQGYTEAFF. The entire variable domain, with the rest obtained from reference TRBV18 and TRBJ1-1, is as follows: NAGVMQNPRHLVRRRGQEARLRCSPMKGHSHVYWYRQLPEEGLKFMVYLQKENIIDESGMPKERFSAEFPKEGPSILRIQQVVRGDSAAYFCASSLTQGYTEAFFGQGTRLTVV.

The gene calls are TRBV5-1 and TRBJ1-3; D remains unclear. The CDR3 has 16 residues. Germline loops: CDR1 SGHRS, CDR2 YFSETQ. Trimming cost V 1 base and J 0 bases, with 11 bases left between them. The CDR3 protein is CASSLSPMSSGNTIYF. For the CDR3, the DNA is TGCGCCAGCAGCTTGTCCCCCATGAGCTCTGGAAACACCATATATTTT.

This chain connects TRBV6-1 to TRBJ1-2; possible D gene TRBD1, 5 bases. This CDR3 has 15 residues. V lost 11 bases, J lost 4 bases, and 23 bases lay in between. Germline V lookup: CDR1 MNHNS, CDR2 SASEGT. This chain's CDR3 is CAAGGGLTQSYGYTF. The CDR3 DNA is TGTGCCGCTGGCGGGGGACTTACCCAGAGCTATGGCTACACCTTC.

The V call is TRBV6-1, the J call TRBJ2-7, with a possible D match to TRBD2 (6 bases). The CDR3 length is 16 residues. CDR1 and CDR2 from the germline V gene are MNHNS and SASEGT. Between the trimmed V and J ends, which lost 2 bases and 3 bases, there was a span of 17 bases. The DNA of the CDR3 is TGTGCCAGCAGTGAAAGGGTGGAGGGAAGGGGCTACGAGCAGTACTTC. Residues: CASSERVEGRGYEQYF.

The chain has TRBV5-6 and TRBJ1-3; weak D call: TRBD1 (6 bases). This CDR3 contains 14 residues. Trimming took off 4 bases at V and 4 bases at J, with 12 bases between the two ends. Germline loops: CDR1 SGHDT, CDR2 YYEEEE. The CDR3 DNA reads as TGTGCCAGCAGCGTAATAAGGGGGGGAAACACCATATATTTT. This codes for CASSVIRGGNTIYF.

The J gene is TRBJ2-1, the V gene TRBV2; the D call may be TRBD1 or TRBD2 (6 bases each). The CDR3 extends over 14 amino acids. CDR1 is SNHLY and CDR2 is FYNNEI in the germline V gene. Trimming shortened V by 5 bases and J by 4 bases, and 12 bases separated the two germline ends. The CDR3 sequence: CASSNGGGYNEQFF. In DNA, the CDR3 is TGTGCCAGCAGTAACGGGGGCGGTTACAATGAGCAGTTCTTC.

This chain uses TRBV11-3 with TRBJ1-1; no firm D call. Per the germline V gene, CDR1 is SGHNT and CDR2 is YENEEA. V shed 5 bases and J shed 4 bases, with 8 bases lying between them. This CDR3 is built from 12 residues. The CDR3 here is CASSRGPTEAFF. The CDR3 DNA is TGTGCCAGCAGCCGTGGACCCACTGAAGCTTTCTTT.

This clone was seen just once. V gene TRBV7-9 combines with J gene TRBJ2-5; D is ambiguous. This CDR3 has 11 residues. Germline V CDR1 and CDR2: SEHNR, FQNEAQ (reference sequence). V was trimmed by 4 bases and J by 3 bases, leaving 3 bases between them. In DNA form, the CDR3 reads TGTGCCAGCAGCTGGAAAGAGACCCAGTACTTC. It is translated as CASSWKETQYF.

This chain uses TRBV15 with TRBJ2-6; possibly TRBD1 for D (6 bases). The CDR3 loop spans 14 amino acids. Trimming cost V 4 bases and J 2 bases, with 6 bases left between them. Germline V gene sequence: CDR1 LNHNV, CDR2 YYDKDF (reference sequence). The CDR3: CATSNRAGANVLTF. The CDR3 DNA sequence: TGTGCCACCAGCAACAGGGCTGGGGCCAACGTCCTGACTTTC.

A remark on this clone: One end of the junction fails to match germline, which may point to a read error. The genes are TRBV7-7 and TRBJ2-3; D might be TRBD2 (7 bases). The CDR3 runs to 13 residues. Germline CDR1 reads SSHAT; CDR2 reads FNYEAQ (reference sequence). CDR3 coding DNA: TGTGCTAGCAGCTTCGGGGGGCCTGATACGCAGTATTTT. Translating it yields CASSFGGPDTQYF.

The sample holds a few counts of this clone. The CDR3 bases are TGCGCCAGCAGCCCCCGGGCTATCACAGGGTTAACTAGCTCTGGAAACACCATATATTTT. Translation: CASSPRAITGLTSSGNTIYF. J is TRBJ1-3 and V is TRBV4-1, with D possibly matching TRBD1 (6 bases). CDR3 size: 20 residues. The germline V and J ends were trimmed by 4 bases and 0 bases, with 25 bases remaining between them. Germline V lookup: CDR1 MGHRA, CDR2 YSYEKL.

The rearrangement joins TRBV19 to TRBJ1-3; D call uncertain. Germline CDR1 reads LNHDA; CDR2 reads SQIVND (reference sequence). V lost 5 bases, J lost 0 bases, and 14 bases lay in between. The CDR3 consists of 16 residues. The CDR3 DNA sequence: TGTGCCAGTAGTTTATCGGCCGGGCCCTCTGGAAACACCATATATTTT. It is translated as CASSLSAGPSGNTIYF.

This clone was detected only once. The V gene is TRBV6-1, the J gene TRBJ1-5; maybe TRBD1 (5 bases). CDR1 MNHNS and CDR2 SASEGT come from the germline V gene. The CDR3 consists of 15 residues. V lost 4 bases to trimming and J lost 1 base, with 11 bases between them. The CDR3 DNA follows: TGTGCCAGCAGTGCTGCGTGGGACAGCAATCAGCCCCAGCATTTT. This codes for CASSAAWDSNQPQHF.